This record concerns one T cell receptor (beta chain) sequence. Its binding antigen is unknown. There are no base qualities to consult, and no much larger clone falls within one base. The sample is drawn from a study of blood T cell repertoires in COVID-19 (dated by TCRdb to about 2020). Some background on the complete study: Samples covering the acute and convalescent phases of COVID-19 were provided by collaborators in the United States, Italy and Spain. The material from the prospective study consisted of cDNA or gDNA derived from T cells, B-cell-depleted T cells, or PBMCs. HLA class I and class II types, where available, came from metadata supplied by the sample provider rather than from assay-based typing. Samples were obtained from the ongoing ImmuneRACE study (first 160 participants) and from about 1,300 subjects provided by 6 global collaborators. The dataset comprised deeply sampled blood TCRbeta repertoires from subjects exposed to, actively infected with, or recovered from COVID-19. A de-identified subject ID, COVID-19 status, age in years and sex were almost always included in the sample metadata. The repertoires were made available in a free public database intended to serve as a resource for research on the immune response to SARS-CoV-2.

Trimming takes 5 bases off V and 7 bases off J; junction bases not matched to a gene: 4. The germline V gene (reference sequence) sets CDR1 to LGHDT and CDR2 to YNNKEL. From the cysteine through the phenylalanine, the CDR3 covers 14 amino acids. Only the CDR3 part of the read is kept: 42 bases, read in frame from the first base. Each collaborating institution followed its own protocols to collect whole blood in K2EDTA tubes. For TCRbeta analysis, collaborators shipped samples in one of three forms: frozen whole blood, isolated PBMCs, or DNA extracted from either of those sample types. The immunoSEQ Assay, a bias-controlled multiplex PCR, was used to amplify TCRbeta CDR3 regions from genomic DNA. On the study's bioinformatics: The number of nucleated cells in each sample was estimated from the amplification of reference gene primers within the assay. Sequence reads were collapsed and filtered to measure the absolute abundance of every unique TCRbeta CDR3 rearrangement. For each sample, productive Simpson clonality was calculated as the square root of Simpson's diversity index over productive rearrangements. TCRdb re-hosts the immuneACCESS table, in-frame sequences only. Its copies lack some clones; in the studies checked, an unresolved V gene accounts for under half of them, and the cause for the rest is not known. Clone size and V and J calls were adopted from that table, with D and trimming inferred from the DNA. This sample gives some 250,000 clones in total; 85% to 90% of them show up just once. 6.2% of the sample is in the top ten clones.

Broad study findings and their caveats: The quantity of clinical and demographic metadata differed by source and by participant and was supplied without curation.

The sequence came from a man aged 55 to 70 with acute or convalescent COVID-19. Sequenced: peripheral blood. The chain is assembled from TRBV3-1 (or the pseudogene TRBV3-2) and TRBJ1-4, and TRBD1 aligns with 10 junction nucleotides. The CDR3 protein is CASSSGTGVEKLFF. The DNA is as follows: TGTGCCAGCAGCTCCGGGACAGGGGTTGAAAAACTGTTTTTT.